The clone carrying this T cell receptor beta chain was found a few times. The sample is drawn from a study of OX40 agonist ivuxolimab in advanced cancers. This table comes from immunoSEQ multiplex PCR, and its TCRdb copy is limited to in-frame clones, with some not included. The sample consists of fewer than 50,000 clones, approximately 86% of them appearing once. The ends were cut back, 0 bases at V and 6 bases at J, with 10 bases in the middle. CDR3 length equals 13 residues. Germline V gene data show CDR1 as SGHNT and CDR2 as YYREEE (reference sequence). The specimen was CD4+ or CD8+ T cells sorted from blood, collected in a trial of the OX40 agonist ivuxolimab. The chain has TRBV5-4 and TRBJ2-7; possibly TRBD2 for D (5 bases). This clonotype originated in an adult with an advanced solid tumor such as melanoma, head and neck, liver or kidney cancer. CDR3 in amino acids: CASSLASEAEQYF. The CDR3 DNA reads TGTGCCAGCAGCTTGGCATCGGAGGCCGAGCAGTACTTC.